These T cell receptor beta chains were read from a single sample in a study of T-cell memory formation after mild COVID-19. TCRdb re-derived calls from the 5' RACE reads in MiXCR, one entry per CDR3 protein. The top ten hold more than 20% of the sample, which has about 290,000 distinct CDR3 sequences, less than 20% seen once. The sequenced sample was PBMCs or a T cell subset sorted from them (not recorded which). The receptors originated from a man between 18 and 35 years old who had mild COVID-19 (a few samples of this study predate the infection). Cell type and time point are not known. The CDR3 runs from the conserved cysteine through the conserved F or W. D genes are given only for firm matches. The size entry is marked missing in some rows and otherwise reads once, few, many or a size class.

CSGSLDDLGNYGYTF | TGCAGCGGGAGCCTCGACGATCTAGGGAACTATGGCTACACCTTC | 15 | NA | TRBV29-1 | NA | TRBJ1-2
CASSWASNEQFF | TGTGCCAGCAGCTGGGCTAGCAATGAGCAGTTCTTC | 12 | NA | TRBV7-9 | NA | TRBJ2-1
CSVEAGVGGEQYF | TGCAGCGTTGAAGCCGGGGTCGGCGGCGAGCAGTACTTC | 13 | few | TRBV29-1 | NA | TRBJ2-7
CASQGTSHFNEQFF | TGCGCCAGCCAGGGGACTAGTCATTTCAATGAGCAGTTCTTC | 14 | once | TRBV10-2 | TRBD2 | TRBJ2-1
CAWEDRYSVAGGPGFF | TGTGCCTGGGAGGACCGATACTCGGTCGCGGGGGGGCCGGGATTCTTC | 16 | few | TRBV30 | TRBD2 | TRBJ2-1
CAISRGGVDEQYF | TGTGCCATCTCCCGTGGGGGCGTCGACGAGCAGTACTTC | 13 | few | TRBV10-3 | NA | TRBJ2-7
CASSPTRGFTEAFF | TGTGCCAGCAGTCCGACAAGGGGTTTTACTGAAGCTTTCTTT | 14 | many | TRBV6-5 | NA | TRBJ1-1
CAISATGEYEQYF | TGTGCCATCAGTGCTACAGGGGAGTACGAGCAGTACTTC | 13 | few | TRBV10-3 | TRBD1 | TRBJ2-7
CASSFRPPSTQYF | TGTGCCAGCAGCTTTCGGCCCCCCTCGACCCAGTACTTC | 13 | once | TRBV7-2 | NA | TRBJ2-5
CSATAIGEQFF | TGCAGTGCTACCGCTATAGGCGAGCAGTTCTTC | 11 | few | TRBV20-1 | NA | TRBJ2-1
CSVGDHGYEQYF | TGCAGCGTTGGTGACCACGGCTACGAGCAGTACTTC | 12 | NA | TRBV29-1 | NA | TRBJ2-7
CASSERMGEKLFF | TGTGCCAGCAGCGAAAGGATGGGTGAAAAACTGTTTTTT | 13 | NA | TRBV7-9 | NA | TRBJ1-4
CASSYAGAAGGELFF | TGCGCCAGCAGCTATGCGGGGGCAGCAGGCGGGGAGCTGTTTTTT | 15 | NA | TRBV5-1 | NA | TRBJ2-2
CSVAWDRGTDTQYF | TGCAGCGTCGCCTGGGACAGGGGGACAGATACGCAGTATTTT | 14 | many | TRBV29-1 | TRBD1 | TRBJ2-3
CSARRLRTAGPDTQYF | TGCAGTGCTAGGAGGCTCCGAACAGCGGGGCCAGATACGCAGTATTTT | 16 | NA | TRBV20-1 | TRBD2 | TRBJ2-3
CASSQPSGGGTEAFF | TGCGCCAGCAGCCAGCCCTCAGGGGGAGGAACTGAAGCTTTCTTT | 15 | few | TRBV4-1 | TRBD1 | TRBJ1-1
CASSLWPTEKLFF | TGCGCCAGCAGCTTGTGGCCTACCGAAAAACTGTTTTTT | 13 | few | TRBV5-1 | NA | TRBJ1-4
CASSLRVKLNTEAFF | TGTGCCAGCAGCTTAAGAGTCAAGCTGAACACTGAAGCTTTCTTT | 15 | NA | TRBV7-2 | NA | TRBJ1-1
CSASYRGVYGYTF | TGCAGTGCTTCTTACAGGGGAGTCTATGGCTACACCTTC | 13 | NA | TRBV20-1 | TRBD1 | TRBJ1-2
CASSRSRDRWTGANVLTF | TGTGCCAGCAGTCGTAGCCGGGACAGGTGGACTGGGGCCAACGTCCTGACTTTC | 18 | few | TRBV6-2/TRBV6-3 | TRBD1 | TRBJ2-6
CASSHARGLGSHTGELFF | TGTGCCAGCAGCCACGCCAGGGGACTTGGTTCGCACACCGGGGAGCTGTTTTTT | 18 | few | TRBV3-1 | NA | TRBJ2-2
CASSLAGAGTEAFF | TGTGCCAGCAGCTTAGCAGGAGCTGGGACTGAAGCTTTCTTT | 14 | many | TRBV7-2 | NA | TRBJ1-1
CASSKFPKVANEQFF | TGTGCCAGCAGCAAATTTCCTAAAGTGGCCAATGAGCAGTTCTTC | 15 | NA | TRBV21-1 | NA | TRBJ2-1
CASYFMDTEAFF | TGTGCCAGCTATTTTATGGACACTGAAGCTTTCTTT | 12 | NA | TRBV7-9 | NA | TRBJ1-1
CASSQVWGNTEAFF | TGCGCCAGCAGCCAAGTGTGGGGGAACACTGAAGCTTTCTTT | 14 | NA | TRBV4-3 | NA | TRBJ1-1
CASRIRQDEYGYTF | TGTGCCAGTAGAATCCGACAGGACGAGTATGGCTACACCTTC | 14 | few | TRBV19 | NA | TRBJ1-2
CSASSAGYEQYF | TGCAGTGCTAGTTCGGCGGGTTACGAGCAGTACTTC | 12 | few | TRBV20-1 | NA | TRBJ2-7
CASSSGVSSYNEQFF | TGTGCCAGCAGTTCTGGGGTGAGCTCCTACAATGAGCAGTTCTTC | 15 | many | TRBV28 | NA | TRBJ2-1
CASSLWGEPTDTQYF | TGCGCCAGCAGCCTCTGGGGGGAACCCACAGATACGCAGTATTTT | 15 | NA | TRBV4-1 | NA | TRBJ2-3
CASSPLEGAAGELFF | TGCGCCAGCAGCCCCCTGGAGGGGGCTGCCGGGGAGCTGTTTTTT | 15 | few | TRBV4-3 | NA | TRBJ2-2
CASSLAAADQGGETQYF | TGCGCCAGCAGCTTGGCCGCGGCTGACCAGGGGGGAGAGACCCAGTACTTC | 17 | few | TRBV5-1 | NA | TRBJ2-5
CASSLGQGNYGYTF | TGCGCCAGCAGCTTGGGACAGGGGAACTATGGCTACACCTTC | 14 | many | TRBV5-6 | TRBD1 | TRBJ1-2
CASSQVTETQYF | TGCGCCAGCAGCCAAGTAACGGAGACCCAGTACTTC | 12 | many | TRBV4-3 | NA | TRBJ2-5
CATSRDPTGTGTDTQYF | TGTGCCACCAGCAGAGATCCCACCGGGACAGGGACAGATACGCAGTATTTT | 17 | few | TRBV15 | TRBD1 | TRBJ2-3
CASRKLLTGAGANVLTF | TGTGCCAGCAGAAAATTACTTACAGGGGCCGGGGCCAACGTCCTGACTTTC | 17 | NA | TRBV12-3/TRBV12-4 | TRBD1 | TRBJ2-6
CASSEGQVYNEQFF | TGTGCCAGCAGTGAAGGGCAGGTCTACAATGAGCAGTTCTTC | 14 | few | TRBV6-1 | NA | TRBJ2-1
CASSPGGRGNTEAFF | TGTGCCAGCAGCCCTGGGGGCAGGGGGAACACTGAAGCTTTCTTT | 15 | NA | TRBV7-4 | NA | TRBJ1-1
CASSLVAGLGVVEQFF | TGTGCCAGCAGCTTAGTTGCGGGACTAGGGGTGGTAGAGCAGTTCTTC | 16 | few | TRBV7-2 | TRBD2 | TRBJ2-1
CASSSGQAPDNEQFF | TGTGCCAGCAGTTCGGGACAGGCCCCTGACAATGAGCAGTTCTTC | 15 | few | TRBV6-2/TRBV6-3 | TRBD1 | TRBJ2-1
CASREYTEAFF | TGTGCCAGCAGAGAATACACTGAAGCTTTCTTT | 11 | NA | TRBV5-5 | NA | TRBJ1-1
CASTPYSGAYNEQFF | TGCGCCAGCACCCCATACAGCGGGGCCTACAATGAGCAGTTCTTC | 15 | few | TRBV5-1 | TRBD2 | TRBJ2-1
CASSAGTGDSYEQYF | TGTGCCAGCAGCGCCGGGACAGGGGACTCCTACGAGCAGTACTTC | 15 | few | TRBV9 | TRBD1 | TRBJ2-7
CASSVGVDGGTEAFF | TGTGCCAGCAGCGTAGGGGTGGACGGCGGGACTGAAGCTTTCTTT | 15 | few | TRBV9 | NA | TRBJ1-1
CASSLRSMNTEAFF | TGCGCCAGCAGCTTGAGGTCCATGAACACTGAAGCTTTCTTT | 14 | NA | TRBV5-1 | NA | TRBJ1-1
CASSQDVRQREETQYF | TGCGCCAGCAGCCAAGACGTTCGGCAAAGGGAAGAGACCCAGTACTTC | 16 | NA | TRBV4-1 | NA | TRBJ2-5